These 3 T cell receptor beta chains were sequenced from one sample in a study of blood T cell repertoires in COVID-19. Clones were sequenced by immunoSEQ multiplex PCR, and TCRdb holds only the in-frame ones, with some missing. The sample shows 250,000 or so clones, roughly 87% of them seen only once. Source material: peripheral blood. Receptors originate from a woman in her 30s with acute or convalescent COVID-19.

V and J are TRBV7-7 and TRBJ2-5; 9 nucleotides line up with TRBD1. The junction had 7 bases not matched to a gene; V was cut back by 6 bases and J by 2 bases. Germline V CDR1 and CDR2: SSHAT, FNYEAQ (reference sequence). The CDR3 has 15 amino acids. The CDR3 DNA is TGTGCCAGCAGGGAGGGACAGGGATATCAAGAGACCCAGTACTTC. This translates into CASREGQGYQETQYF.

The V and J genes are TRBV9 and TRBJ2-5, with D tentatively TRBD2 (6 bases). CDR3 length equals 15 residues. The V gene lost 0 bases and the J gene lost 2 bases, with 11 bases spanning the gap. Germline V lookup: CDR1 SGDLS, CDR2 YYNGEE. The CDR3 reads CASSVGTSRQETQYF. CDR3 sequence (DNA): TGTGCCAGCAGCGTAGGAACTAGCAGACAAGAGACCCAGTACTTC.

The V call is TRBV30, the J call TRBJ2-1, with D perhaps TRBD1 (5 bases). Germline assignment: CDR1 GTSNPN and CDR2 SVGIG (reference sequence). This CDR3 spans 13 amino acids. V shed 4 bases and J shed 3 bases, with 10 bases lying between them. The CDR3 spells CAWMQGFYNEQFF. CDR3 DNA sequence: TGTGCCTGGATGCAGGGCTTCTACAATGAGCAGTTCTTC.